This TCR beta chain appears in the sequencing data of a study of shared clonotypes between healthy human individuals. The germline CDR1 and CDR2 sequences are LNHNV and YYDKDF (reference sequence). Between the trimmed V and J ends, which lost 0 bases and 0 bases, there was a span of 9 bases. This CDR3 has 16 amino acids. Findings and caveats of the study: Rarefaction curves obtained for sorted subsets showed sequencing incomplete despite large depth. When naive CD4 clonotypes were compared across a few donors, 4% to 6.5% were shared.

Sequenced by immunoSEQ multiplex PCR; TCRdb stores in-frame clones only, minus some. The repertoire holds about 520,000 clones, with about 96% as singletons. Concerning this clone itself: What it recognizes is unknown.

V usage is TRBV15 and J usage is TRBJ1-3; no definite D call. The specimen was naive CD4+ T cells sorted from blood. The subset was: CD45RA+ positively selected. The receptor's source is a woman aged 30 to 39 in good health. The DNA for the CDR3 is TGTGCCACCAGCAGAGATGGAGCTTCCTCTGGAAACACCATATATTTT. Its protein is CATSRDGASSGNTIYF.